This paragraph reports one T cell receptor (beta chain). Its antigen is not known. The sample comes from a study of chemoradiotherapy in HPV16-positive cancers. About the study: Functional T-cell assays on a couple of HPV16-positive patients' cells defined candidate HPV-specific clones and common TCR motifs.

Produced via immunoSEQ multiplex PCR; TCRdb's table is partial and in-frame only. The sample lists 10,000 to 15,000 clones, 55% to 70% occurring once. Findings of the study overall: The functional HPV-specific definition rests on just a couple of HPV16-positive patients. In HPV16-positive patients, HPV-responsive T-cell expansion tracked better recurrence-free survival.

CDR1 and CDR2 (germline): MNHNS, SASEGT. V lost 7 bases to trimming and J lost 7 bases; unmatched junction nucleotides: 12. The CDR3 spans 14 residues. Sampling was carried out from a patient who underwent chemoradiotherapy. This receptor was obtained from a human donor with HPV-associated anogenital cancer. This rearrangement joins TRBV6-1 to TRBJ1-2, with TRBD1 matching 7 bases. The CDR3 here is CASTEGQHRPGYTF. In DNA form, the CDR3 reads TGTGCCAGCACCGAGGGACAGCATAGACCTGGCTACACCTTC.